One and the same sample provided the 11 T cell receptor beta chains below, sequenced in a study of identical twins. TCRdb itself ran the 5' RACE reads through MiXCR, one entry per CDR3 protein. The sample lists about 260,000 distinct CDR3 sequences; 7% were seen once. The same data also went into a second study, on yellow fever vaccine responses in identical twins.

Source material: memory (CD45RO+) T cells sorted from blood. These receptors all come from a young woman in good health.

In its sample, this clonotype was seen many times. The rearrangement uses TRBV7-8 and TRBJ2-7; a possible D gene is TRBD2 (5 bases). V shed 1 base and J shed 3 bases, with 16 bases lying between them. This CDR3 region has 16 residues. CDR1 SGHVS and CDR2 FQNEAQ come from the germline V gene. CDR3: CASSLEGLAINYEQYF. The CDR3 nucleotides read TGTGCCAGCAGCTTAGAAGGCCTAGCCATTAACTACGAGCAGTACTTC.

This clonotype appeared a few times. The chain employs TRBV12-3 or TRBV12-4 and TRBJ2-2; 10 bases match TRBD1. After removal of 5 bases from V and 4 bases from J, the junction contained 4 bases not matched to a gene. CDR3 length equals 15 residues. The CDR3 sequence: CASSRDRGSTGELFF. The CDR3 DNA sequence: TGTGCCAGCAGTCGGGACAGGGGAAGCACCGGGGAGCTGTTTTTT.

This clonotype showed up many times. The chain is built from TRBV3-1 and TRBJ2-4; D is ambiguous. Germline CDR1 is LGHDT and CDR2 is YNNKEL (reference sequence). This CDR3 is 15 amino acids long. Trimming cost V 0 bases and J 9 bases, with 15 bases left between them. The CDR3, as DNA: TGTGCCAGCAGCCAAGATACGGCGGTGATAGGCATTCAGTACTTC. As protein: CASSQDTAVIGIQYF.

This clonotype was seen only a few times. The chain has TRBV28 and TRBJ1-3; no clear D gene. The CDR3 extends over 13 amino acids. CDR1 MDHEN and CDR2 SYDVKM come from the germline V gene. Trimming removed 7 bases from V and 3 bases from J, with 10 bases in between. CDR3 bases: TGTGCCAGCAAAGAGGGAAGTGGAAACACCATATATTTT. This translates into CASKEGSGNTIYF.

The chain uses TRBV6-1 and TRBJ2-5, with 13 bases identical to TRBD2. The V gene's germline CDR1 is MNHNS and CDR2 SASEGT. CDR3 size: 16 residues. The V and J ends lost 6 bases and 5 bases, in that order; junction bases with no gene match: 9. The CDR3 reads CASSPTSGRIKETQYF. CDR3 nucleotides: TGTGCCAGCAGCCCGACTAGCGGGAGGATAAAGGAGACCCAGTACTTC.

This clonotype was counted between two and nine times. The rearrangement uses TRBV11-2 and TRBJ2-5; weak D call: TRBD2 (6 bases). Germline V gene lookup returns CDR1 SGHAT and CDR2 FQNNGV. Trimming took 3 bases from V and 4 from J, leaving 18 bases between them. The CDR3 contains 16 residues. The CDR3 sequence: CASSFPSGLGGETQYF. In DNA, the CDR3 is TGTGCCAGCAGCTTCCCCTCAGGGTTGGGGGGAGAGACCCAGTACTTC.

The rearrangement joins TRBV7-2 to TRBJ2-5; 8 bases are a match to TRBD2. Germline CDR1 is SGHTA and CDR2 is FQGNSA. Germline trimming cut 6 bases from V and 5 bases from J; bases unmatched to any gene: 14. The CDR3 covers 16 residues. The CDR3 bases are TGTGCCAGCAGTCAGGAGGGCCGGGGGGGCCTCGAGACCCAGTACTTC. Protein sequence: CASSQEGRGGLETQYF.

The chain couples TRBV7-9 to TRBJ2-3; D might be TRBD1 or TRBD2, each matching 5 bases. The ends were cut back, 7 bases at V and 3 bases at J, with 14 bases in the middle. CDR1 SEHNR and CDR2 FQNEAQ come from the germline V gene (reference sequence). The CDR3 loop spans 14 amino acids. In nucleotides, the CDR3 is TGTGCCAGCAAACGGGGCAGCAATACAGATACGCAGTATTTT. Translation: CASKRGSNTDTQYF.

This clonotype appeared many times. The chain links TRBV29-1 to TRBJ1-2; no firm D call. Trimming took off 2 bases at V and 6 bases at J, with 7 bases between the two ends. The CDR3 spans 11 residues. The germline CDR1 and CDR2 sequences are SQVTM and ANQGSEA. The chain's CDR3 is CSVEPGDGYTF. The CDR3 bases are TGCAGCGTTGAACCGGGAGATGGCTACACCTTC.

The V gene is TRBV20-1, the J gene TRBJ1-1; D unclear. Between the trimmed V and J ends, which lost 5 bases and 1 base, there was a span of 14 bases. CDR1 and CDR2 (germline): DFQATT, SNEGSKA (reference sequence). The length of the CDR3 is 14 residues. The DNA for the CDR3 is TGCAGTGCTCCCGATGGCAGGCAGAACACTGAAGCTTTCTTT. As protein: CSAPDGRQNTEAFF.

The sample holds many counts of this clonotype. This sequence joins TRBV20-1 and TRBJ2-5, with D perhaps TRBD1 (6 bases). Trimming stripped 0 bases from V and 2 bases from J, with 10 bases between. Germline CDR1 and CDR2: DFQATT and SNEGSKA (reference sequence). This CDR3 is built from 14 residues. The CDR3 nucleotides read TGCAGTGCTAGAGAAGGGACACTTCAAGAGACCCAGTACTTC. Amino acid sequence: CSAREGTLQETQYF.